These T cell receptor beta chains were read from a single sample in a study of T cell responses to AZD1222 COVID-19 vaccine. Clones were read by immunoSEQ multiplex PCR, and TCRdb kept only the in-frame ones, dropping some. The profile shows 35,000 to 45,000 clones, less than 85% of them singletons. Sequencing used peripheral blood, obtained on day 0 of AZD1222 vaccination. All receptors derive from an adult in good health. Each CDR3 is given with its conserved first and last residue. The order of the fields is D gene, V gene, clone size, J gene, CDR3 DNA, CDR3 protein. The D gene is left open where the match is weak. Clone size is shown for a subset of rows, as once, few, many or a class of expanded clone.

>NA|TRBV23-1|NA|TRBJ1-2
TGCGCCAGCAGTCAGGGGGTCACCCCCATCTATGGCTACACCTTC
CASSQGVTPIYGYTF
>TRBD1|TRBV19|few|TRBJ2-2
TGTGCCAGTACCCTGGACAGGCCGAACACCGGGGAGCTGTTTTTT
CASTLDRPNTGELFF
>NA|TRBV4-2|NA|TRBJ1-1
TGTGCCAGCAGATTACAGGGTACCCTGAACACTGAAGCTTTCTTT
CASRLQGTLNTEAFF
>TRBD1|TRBV9|few|TRBJ1-6
TGTGCCAGCAGTCGCCACCGGGACAGGGCTTCACCCCTCCACTTT
CASSRHRDRASPLHF
>NA|TRBV3-1/TRBV3-2|NA|TRBJ1-6
TGTGCCAGCACCCTTACAGGGAATTCACCCCTCCACTTT
CASTLTGNSPLHF
>TRBD1|TRBV28|few|TRBJ1-2
TGTGCCAGCAGTGTAGTTAGGACAGGGGGGGCCTATGGCTACACCTTC
CASSVVRTGGAYGYTF
>NA|TRBV3-1/TRBV3-2|NA|TRBJ1-1
TGTGCCAGCAGCGATACCACCCAACAGGGAATTGGAGCTGAAGCTTTCTTT
CASSDTTQQGIGAEAFF
>NA|TRBV11-2|NA|TRBJ1-1
TGTGCCAGCAGCGCCTCCGGGAGGAACACTGAAGCTTTCTTT
CASSASGRNTEAFF
>NA|TRBV5-6|once|TRBJ2-1
TGTGCCAGCAGCCCCCCCAGCTCCTACAATGAGCAGTTCTTC
CASSPPSSYNEQFF
>NA|TRBV28|NA|TRBJ1-2
TGTGCCAGCAGAGTTACAGGGTTTCATGGCTACACCTTC
CASRVTGFHGYTF
>NA|TRBV6-2/TRBV6-3|NA|TRBJ1-5
TGTGCCAGCAGTCACGCCCGCAATCAGCCCCAGCATTTT
CASSHARNQPQHF
>NA|TRBV5-1|NA|TRBJ1-2
TGCGCCAGCAGCTTGGCCTATACGGGACCAAGGGACGGCTATGGCTACACCTTC
CASSLAYTGPRDGYGYTF
>NA|TRBV28|NA|TRBJ2-7
TGTGCCAGCAGTTCAAACTACGAGCAGTACTTC
CASSSNYEQYF
>NA|TRBV19|NA|TRBJ2-3
TGTGCCAGTAGTCCCACCGGGCGCACAGATACGCAGTATTTT
CASSPTGRTDTQYF
>TRBD1|TRBV2|medium-sized|TRBJ1-5
TGTGCCAGCACCCATGGACAGGGCGGTTTAAGCAATCAGCCCCAGCATTTT
CASTHGQGGLSNQPQHF
>NA|TRBV28|once|TRBJ1-3
TGTGCCAGCTACAGCTCCAGGGGTGGAAACACCATATATTTT
CASYSSRGGNTIYF
>TRBD2|TRBV9|NA|TRBJ2-1
TGTGCCAGCAGCTCAACAGACTATTCGGTACGGGGGGGCCTAGGTTACAATGAGCAGTTCTTC
CASSSTDYSVRGGLGYNEQFF
>NA|TRBV15|few|TRBJ1-5
TGTGCCACCAGCAGCTGGGGTATAGGCAATCAGCCCCAGCATTTT
CATSSWGIGNQPQHF
>TRBD2|TRBV6-2/TRBV6-3|once|TRBJ2-1
TGTGCCAGCAGTAGCACGGGGGGGGGCTACAATGAGCAGTTCTTC
CASSSTGGGYNEQFF
>TRBD1|TRBV28|NA|TRBJ1-6
TGTGCCAGCAGTCCGCAGGACAGGGGTAATTCACCCCTCCACTTT
CASSPQDRGNSPLHF
>TRBD1|TRBV6-5|NA|TRBJ1-5
TGTGCCAGCAGACAAGGACAGGGAGGTCAGCCCCAGCATTTT
CASRQGQGGQPQHF
>NA|TRBV6-5|NA|TRBJ2-1
TGTGCCAGCAGTCCAGGCCAATTCAACAATGAGCAGTTCTTC
CASSPGQFNNEQFF
>NA|TRBV19|NA|TRBJ1-5
TGTGCCAGTAGTACCTCAGGGGGCAATCAGCCCCAGCATTTT
CASSTSGGNQPQHF
>NA|TRBV27|NA|TRBJ2-2
TGTGCCAGCAGTTTGATGAGACCGGGCGTGGGGGAGCTGTTTTTT
CASSLMRPGVGELFF
>TRBD1|TRBV15|NA|TRBJ1-1
TGTGCCACCAGCGGCGGAGCCGGGACAGCCTGGCGGGAGGCTTTCTTT
CATSGGAGTAWREAFF